The clone carrying this TCR beta chain was counted once. Trimming cost V 0 bases and J 1 base, with 17 bases left between them. Germline V gene data show CDR1 as SGHDT and CDR2 as YYEEEE. CDR3 length: 18 amino acids. It was with 60 Vbeta and 13 Jbeta primers that the PCR ran. The data were produced by immunoSEQ multiplex PCR, yet TCRdb's version contains in-frame clones alone and is incomplete. This sample carries some 100,000 clones, around 75% of them seen once, and the ten largest clones take roughly 13%. The data derive from a study of cytomegalovirus exposure and HLA in healthy donors. V usage is TRBV5-6 and J usage is TRBJ1-5; possible D gene TRBD1, 6 bases. This receptor was taken from a male donor in good health and CMV-seropositive. The specimen sequenced was PBMCs. CDR3 in DNA: TGTGCCAGCAGCTTGGAGTTGGACGGGGACACCAGCAATCAGCCCCAGCATTTT. Protein sequence: CASSLELDGDTSNQPQHF.